This T cell receptor beta chain was retrieved from a study of T cell changes during pregnancy in multiple sclerosis. Method: immunoSEQ multiplex PCR; TCRdb's copy keeps in-frame clones and lacks some. The sample records tens of thousands of clones, around 91% being singletons. Trimming left V 2 bases short and J 4 bases short, with 8 bases between. Per germline, CDR1 KGHSH and CDR2 LQKENI. The CDR3 runs 13 residues. V is TRBV18 and J is TRBJ1-1; D is unresolved. This sequence was found in a female donor in good health, enrolled as a control in a pregnancy study. The material sequenced was peripheral blood, taken in the third trimester of pregnancy. The CDR3 DNA follows: TGTGCCAGCTCACCAGCCGGGAGCACTGAAGCTTTCTTT. It translates to CASSPAGSTEAFF.